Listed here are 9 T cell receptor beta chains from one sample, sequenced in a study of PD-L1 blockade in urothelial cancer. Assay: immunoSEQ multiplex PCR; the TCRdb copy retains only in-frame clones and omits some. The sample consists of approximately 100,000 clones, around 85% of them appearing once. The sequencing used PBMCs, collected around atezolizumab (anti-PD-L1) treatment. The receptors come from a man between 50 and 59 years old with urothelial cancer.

The CDR3 loop is CASTKGVGTGELFF. For the CDR3, the DNA is TGCGCCAGCACTAAGGGAGTCGGCACCGGGGAGCTGTTTTTT. V and J are TRBV5-1 and TRBJ2-2; TRBD2 might be the D (5 bases). Germline CDR1 and CDR2: SGHRS and YFSETQ. This CDR3 region has 14 residues. The V gene lost 6 bases and the J gene lost 4 bases, with 13 bases spanning the gap.

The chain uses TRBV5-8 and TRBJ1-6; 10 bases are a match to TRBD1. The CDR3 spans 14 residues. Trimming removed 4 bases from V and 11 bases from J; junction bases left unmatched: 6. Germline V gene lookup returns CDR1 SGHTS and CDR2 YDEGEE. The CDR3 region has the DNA TGTGCCAGCAGCGCCGGGACAGGGGTAACACCCCTCCACTTT. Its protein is CASSAGTGVTPLHF.

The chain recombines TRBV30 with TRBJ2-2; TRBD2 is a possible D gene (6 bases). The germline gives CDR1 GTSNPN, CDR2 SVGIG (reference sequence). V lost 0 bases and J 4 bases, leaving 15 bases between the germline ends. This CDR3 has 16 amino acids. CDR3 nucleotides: TGTGCCTGGAGTGTACTGGCGGGATGGGGCACCGGGGAGCTGTTTTTT. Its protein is CAWSVLAGWGTGELFF.

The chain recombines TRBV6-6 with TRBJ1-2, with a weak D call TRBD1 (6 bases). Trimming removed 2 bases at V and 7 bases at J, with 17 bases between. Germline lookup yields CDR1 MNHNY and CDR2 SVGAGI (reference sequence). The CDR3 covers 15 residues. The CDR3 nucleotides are TGTGCCAGCAGTTACAGGGACAAAGGGCATAGTGGCTACACCTTC. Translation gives CASSYRDKGHSGYTF.

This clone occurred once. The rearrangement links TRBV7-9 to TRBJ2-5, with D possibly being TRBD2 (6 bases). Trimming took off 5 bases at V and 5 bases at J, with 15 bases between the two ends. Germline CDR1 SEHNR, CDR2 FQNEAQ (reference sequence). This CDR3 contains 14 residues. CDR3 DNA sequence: TGTGCCAGCAGCCCAATCAGGAGGGAGGAGACCCAGTACTTC. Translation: CASSPIRREETQYF.

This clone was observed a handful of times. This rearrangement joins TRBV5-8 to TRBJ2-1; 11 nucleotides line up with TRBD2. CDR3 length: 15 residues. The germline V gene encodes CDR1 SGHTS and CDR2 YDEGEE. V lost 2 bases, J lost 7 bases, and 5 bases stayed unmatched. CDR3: CASSFGRLAGNEQFF. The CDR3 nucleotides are TGTGCCAGCAGCTTCGGGAGACTAGCGGGAAATGAGCAGTTCTTC.

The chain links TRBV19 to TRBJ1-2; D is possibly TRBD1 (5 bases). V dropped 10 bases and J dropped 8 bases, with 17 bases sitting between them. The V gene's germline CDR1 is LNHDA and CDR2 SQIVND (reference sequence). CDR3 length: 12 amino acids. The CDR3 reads CAIRTGPRGYTF. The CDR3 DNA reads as TGTGCCATTAGAACAGGCCCCCGGGGCTACACCTTC.

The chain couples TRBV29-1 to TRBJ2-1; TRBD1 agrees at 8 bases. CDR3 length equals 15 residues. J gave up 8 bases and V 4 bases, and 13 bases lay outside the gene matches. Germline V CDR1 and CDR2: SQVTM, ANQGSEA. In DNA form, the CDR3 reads TGCAGCGTTGCCGGACTGGACAGGGCAGGCCATGAGCAGTTCTTC. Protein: CSVAGLDRAGHEQFF.

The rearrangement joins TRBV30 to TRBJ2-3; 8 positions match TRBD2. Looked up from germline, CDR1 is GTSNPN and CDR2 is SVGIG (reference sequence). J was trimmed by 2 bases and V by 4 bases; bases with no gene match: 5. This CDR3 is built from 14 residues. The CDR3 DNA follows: TGTGCCTGGACGGGACTAGGTTCCACAGATACGCAGTATTTT. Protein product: CAWTGLGSTDTQYF. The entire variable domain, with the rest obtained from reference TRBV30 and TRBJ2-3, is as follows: SQTIHQWPATLVQPVGSPLSLECTVEGTSNPNLYWYRQAAGRGLQLLFYSVGIGQISSEVPQNLSASRPQDRQFILSSKKLLLSDSGFYLCAWTGLGSTDTQYFGPGTRLTVL.